Presented here are 29 T cell receptor beta chains from one specimen sequenced in a study of blood T cell repertoires in COVID-19. Only in-frame clones appear in the TCRdb table, and some are missing; sequencing was by immunoSEQ multiplex PCR. The sample consists of some 670,000 clones, 70% to 90% of them appearing once. Sequencing input: peripheral blood. Every receptor here comes from a young woman with acute or convalescent COVID-19.

The chain uses TRBV13 and TRBJ1-1; D uncertain. Trimming took off 5 bases at V and 4 bases at J, with 14 bases between the two ends. The CDR3 length is 14 residues. In germline, CDR1 is PRHDT, CDR2 FYEKMQ (reference sequence). CDR3 in DNA: TGTGCCAGCAGCCCAGAAAGTCGGGGCACTGAAGCTTTCTTT. Amino acids: CASSPESRGTEAFF.

The V and J genes are TRBV20-1 and TRBJ1-2, with D uncertain. Per germline, CDR1 DFQATT and CDR2 SNEGSKA (reference sequence). Trimming pared 3 bases from V and 3 bases from J, leaving 11 bases between. This CDR3 has 13 amino acids. The CDR3 region is CSASSLTDYGYTF. Here the CDR3 DNA reads TGCAGTGCTAGTTCTCTTACTGACTATGGCTACACCTTC.

The V call is TRBV30, the J call TRBJ1-1; no clear D. The V gene's germline CDR1 is GTSNPN and CDR2 SVGIG (reference sequence). This CDR3 has 11 residues. Deletions cut 1 base from V and 11 bases from J, with 11 bases between. CDR3 sequence reads: CAWSELRDAFF. The CDR3 nucleotides read TGTGCCTGGAGTGAACTGAGGGATGCTTTCTTT.

The J gene is TRBJ2-7, the V gene TRBV6-5, with 7 bases matching TRBD1. CDR1 MNHEY and CDR2 SVGAGI come from the germline V gene. J lost 0 bases, V lost 6 bases, and 8 bases had no gene match. The CDR3 is 15 residues long. The CDR3 nucleotides are TGTGCCAGCAGAGAGGGACAGTGGAGCTCCTACGAGCAGTACTTC. Its translation: CASREGQWSSYEQYF.

This sequence joins TRBV21-1 and TRBJ2-7; the D segment call TRBD2 is taken from the table without a DNA check. TRBV21-1 is given as a pseudogene. The CDR3 is 14 amino acids. The CDR3 region is CASRSGGPRVEQYF. CDR3 in DNA: TGTGCCAGCAGGAGCGGGGGTCCACGGGTCGAGCAGTACTTC.

On this clone itself: Other nucleotide sequences from this sample produce the same CDR3. The J gene is TRBJ1-1, the V gene TRBV5-1; the D is unclear. Trimming shortened V by 0 bases and J by 1 base, and 7 bases separated the two germline ends. Germline lookup yields CDR1 SGHRS and CDR2 YFSETQ. The CDR3 consists of 14 residues. The CDR3: CASSLASPNTEAFF. Here the CDR3 DNA reads TGCGCCAGCAGCTTGGCGTCTCCGAACACTGAAGCTTTCTTT.

The chain combines TRBV5-1 with TRBJ1-1; D is perhaps TRBD1 (5 bases). There are 13 residues in the CDR3. V shed 0 bases and J shed 3 bases, with 6 bases lying between them. Germline assignment: CDR1 SGHRS and CDR2 YFSETQ. CDR3 sequence (DNA): TGCGCCAGCAGCTTGGCAGGGTACACTGAAGCTTTCTTT. This sequence encodes CASSLAGYTEAFF.

The chain uses TRBV9 and TRBJ1-1; 8 bases line up with TRBD1. Germline loops: CDR1 SGDLS, CDR2 YYNGEE. Trimming took 7 bases from V and 1 from J; bases not matched to a gene: 9. This CDR3 region has 15 residues. The CDR3 sequence: CASGRQGSRNTEAFF. The CDR3 DNA reads TGTGCCAGCGGGAGACAGGGGTCAAGGAACACTGAAGCTTTCTTT.

The chain has TRBV29-1 and TRBJ2-7, with 7 bases matching TRBD2. V gave up 6 bases and J gave up 5 bases; unmatched junction bases: 16. The CDR3 totals 15 residues. Germline CDR1 reads SQVTM; CDR2 reads ANQGSEA. The CDR3 sequence is CSVAREGVRSDEQYF. The DNA of the CDR3 is TGCAGCGTCGCAAGGGAGGGCGTTCGTTCGGACGAGCAGTACTTC.

V gene TRBV30 combines with J gene TRBJ2-3; 8 bases agree with TRBD2. This CDR3 is built from 15 residues. J gave up 0 bases and V 0 bases, and 2 bases lay outside the gene matches. Germline V gene data show CDR1 as GTSNPN and CDR2 as SVGIG (reference sequence). This CDR3 reads CAWSVVAGSTDTQYF. The CDR3 nucleotides are TGTGCCTGGAGTGTAGTAGCGGGGAGCACAGATACGCAGTATTTT. Full variable domain (missing parts from reference TRBV30 and TRBJ2-3): SQTIHQWPATLVQPVGSPLSLECTVEGTSNPNLYWYRQAAGRGLQLLFYSVGIGQISSEVPQNLSASRPQDRQFILSSKKLLLSDSGFYLCAWSVVAGSTDTQYFGPGTRLTVL.

Remarks on this clone: Additional DNA sequences in this sample encode the identical CDR3. The V gene is TRBV12-3 or TRBV12-4, the J gene TRBJ1-5; D unclear. The ends were cut back, 4 bases at V and 7 bases at J, with 11 bases in the middle. The CDR3 is made up of 13 amino acids. The CDR3 here is CASSSTGGQPQHF. CDR3 DNA: TGTGCCAGCAGTTCGACGGGAGGACAGCCCCAGCATTTT.

The J gene is TRBJ1-2, the V gene TRBV4-3; TRBD1 matches 9 bases. The CDR3 extends over 14 amino acids. From germline, CDR1 is LGHNA and CDR2 YSLEER. Trimming took 4 bases from V and 5 from J; bases not matched to a gene: 5. In nucleotides, the CDR3 is TGCGCCAGCAGCCCACTTGACAGGGGGTATGGCTACACCTTC. It translates to CASSPLDRGYGYTF.

Comment on this clone: This specimen includes other DNA sequences encoding the same CDR3. The genes are TRBV6-5 and TRBJ1-1, with D perhaps matching TRBD1 (5 bases). This CDR3 is 13 amino acids long. Germline lookup yields CDR1 MNHEY and CDR2 SVGAGI. Trimming pared 6 bases from V and 1 base from J, leaving 9 bases between. CDR3 sequence reads: CASRGRENTEAFF. The CDR3 nucleotides are TGTGCCAGCAGGGGCAGGGAGAACACTGAAGCTTTCTTT.

The chain has TRBV27 and TRBJ1-4; 9 bases are a match to TRBD1. This CDR3 spans 15 amino acids. Germline values: CDR1 MNHEY, CDR2 SMNVEV (reference sequence). V gave up 3 bases and J gave up 4 bases; unmatched junction bases: 3. The CDR3 DNA sequence: TGTGCCAGCAGTTTCATGGGACAGGGTAATGAAAAACTGTTTTTT. Translating it yields CASSFMGQGNEKLFF.

V usage is TRBV12-5 and J usage is TRBJ1-5, with 8 bases fitting TRBD1. With V trimmed by 8 bases and J by 3 bases, 6 bases remained unmatched. CDR1 is LGHNT and CDR2 is FRNRAP in the germline V gene. The CDR3 contains 14 residues. The CDR3 DNA sequence: TGTGCTAGTCAACCGGACAGGGACAATCAGCCCCAGCATTTT. This codes for CASQPDRDNQPQHF.

This chain links TRBV27 with TRBJ1-6, with D perhaps matching TRBD1 (5 bases). From germline, CDR1 is MNHEY and CDR2 SMNVEV (reference sequence). The CDR3 runs 16 residues. Trimming cost V 8 bases and J 7 bases, with 21 bases left between them. This CDR3 reads CASGPRASRENSPLHF. Here the CDR3 DNA reads TGTGCCAGCGGTCCCAGGGCGAGTAGAGAGAATTCACCCCTCCACTTT.

In its sample, this clone was seen once. The chain combines TRBV4-2 with TRBJ1-3; D unresolved. CDR1 and CDR2 (germline): LGHNA, YNFKEQ. CDR3 length: 16 amino acids. V gave up 4 bases and J gave up 0 bases, with 13 bases separating them. CDR3 DNA: TGTGCCAGCAGCCCCAGGCAGGCGCTCTCTGGAAACACCATATATTTT. Its protein product is CASSPRQALSGNTIYF.

CDR3 sequence (DNA): TGCGCCAGCAGCCAAGATCGGGCAGGGTCGGTATCTTCACCCCTCCACTTT. Residues: CASSQDRAGSVSSPLHF. The chain joins TRBV4-3 to TRBJ1-6, with D maybe TRBD1 (5 bases). The germline CDR1 and CDR2 sequences are LGHNA and YSLEER. The germline V and J ends were trimmed by 0 bases and 9 bases, with 18 bases remaining between them. The CDR3 sequence is 17 residues long.

V and J are TRBV7-8 and TRBJ2-3, with D possibly matching TRBD2 (5 bases). Between the trimmed V and J ends, which lost 0 bases and 2 bases, there was a span of 12 bases. Germline CDR1 and CDR2: SGHVS and FQNEAQ. This CDR3 is built from 16 residues. The CDR3 bases are TGTGCCAGCAGCTTAGCGGGAGACACGCCCACAGATACGCAGTATTTT. Amino acids: CASSLAGDTPTDTQYF. Drawing the rest from reference TRBV7-8 and TRBJ2-3, the complete variable domain is GAGVSQSPRYKVAKRGQDVALRCDPISGHVSLFWYQQALGQGPEFLTYFQNEAQLDKSGLPSDRFFAERPEGSVSTLKIQRTQQEDSAVYLCASSLAGDTPTDTQYFGPGTRLTVL.

This clone was picked up a small number of times. Other DNA sequences in this specimen translate into the identical CDR3. The chain has TRBV30 and TRBJ1-1, with D hard to call. The CDR3 has 13 residues. Trimming cost V 4 bases and J 1 base, with 10 bases left between them. Germline V gives CDR1 GTSNPN, CDR2 SVGIG (reference sequence). CDR3 in DNA: TGTGCCTGGACCCCCCGGGGGAACACTGAAGCTTTCTTT. This encodes CAWTPRGNTEAFF. Together with reference TRBV30 and TRBJ1-1, the CDR3 gives the full variable domain: SQTIHQWPATLVQPVGSPLSLECTVEGTSNPNLYWYRQAAGRGLQLLFYSVGIGQISSEVPQNLSASRPQDRQFILSSKKLLLSDSGFYLCAWTPRGNTEAFFGQGTRLTVV.

As regards this clone: This CDR3 is also generated by other DNA sequences in the sample. The chain uses TRBV6-5 and TRBJ1-6, with D possibly being TRBD1 (5 bases). The germline V gene has CDR1 MNHEY and CDR2 SVGAGI. V dropped 4 bases and J dropped 7 bases, with 11 bases sitting between them. The CDR3 contains 14 residues. The CDR3 is CASSSGTENSPLHF. CDR3 coding DNA: TGTGCCAGCAGTTCCGGGACTGAAAATTCACCCCTCCACTTT.

The rearrangement joins TRBV18 to TRBJ2-1; 7 positions agree with TRBD1. CDR3 length equals 16 residues. V was clipped by 0 bases and J by 7 bases; unmatched bases: 9. Germline V gene data show CDR1 as KGHSH and CDR2 as LQKENI. The CDR3 region has the DNA TGTGCCAGCTCACCACCCAGGACAGGAAATTGGAATGAGCAGTTCTTC. Amino acids: CASSPPRTGNWNEQFF.

This clone appeared once. The chain has TRBV4-1 and TRBJ2-1; weak D call: TRBD2 (5 bases). Germline V gene lookup returns CDR1 MGHRA and CDR2 YSYEKL. This CDR3 spans 14 amino acids. Trimming pared 1 base from V and 9 bases from J, leaving 13 bases between. The CDR3 sequence: CASSQVTGSGEQFF. CDR3 bases: TGCGCCAGCAGCCAAGTTACGGGGTCCGGTGAGCAGTTCTTC.

This clone was counted once. The rearrangement links TRBV6-1 to TRBJ1-1, with D unresolved. This CDR3 contains 12 residues. Germline V gives CDR1 MNHNS, CDR2 SASEGT. V was pared by 3 bases and J by 10 bases, with 12 bases between. CDR3 nucleotides: TGTGCCAGCAGTGAGAGCAGGTATCCAGCTTTCTTT. Protein product: CASSESRYPAFF.

V gene TRBV29-1 combines with J gene TRBJ1-6; 7 bases map to TRBD1. The CDR3 length is 13 residues. After removal of 8 bases from V and 6 bases from J, the junction contained 7 bases not matched to a gene. Germline V gives CDR1 SQVTM, CDR2 ANQGSEA. CDR3 DNA: TGCAGCACCCGGACAGGAACTAATTCACCCCTCCACTTT. It codes for CSTRTGTNSPLHF.

V and J are TRBV6-4 and TRBJ1-2, with a weak D call TRBD1 (6 bases). With 0 bases removed from V and 7 bases from J, the gap between germline ends came to 12 bases. The germline CDR1 and CDR2 sequences are MRHNA and SNTAGT. This CDR3 region has 14 residues. The CDR3 DNA reads TGTGCCAGCAGTGACTCGTTGAGAGGGGGTGGCTACACCTTC. This codes for CASSDSLRGGGYTF.

In this sample, this clone turned up once. The rearrangement uses TRBV5-6 and TRBJ2-3; 11 bases are shared with TRBD2. Germline V gives CDR1 SGHDT, CDR2 YYEEEE. Trimming cost V 0 bases and J 2 bases; bases outside gene matches: 5. The CDR3 is made up of 17 amino acids. CDR3 sequence reads: CASSLASGGLLTDTQYF. The CDR3 DNA sequence: TGTGCCAGCAGCTTGGCTAGCGGGGGGCTTCTCACAGATACGCAGTATTTT. Combining the CDR3 with reference TRBV5-6 and TRBJ2-3 gives the whole variable domain DAGVTQSPTHLIKTRGQQVTLRCSPKSGHDTVSWYQQALGQGPQFIFQYYEEEERQRGNFPDRFSGHQFPNYSSELNVNALLLGDSALYLCASSLASGGLLTDTQYFGPGTRLTVL.

The J gene is TRBJ2-7, the V gene TRBV6-5; 8 nucleotides align to TRBD1. Germline lookup yields CDR1 MNHEY and CDR2 SVGAGI. Germline trimming cut 6 bases from V and 6 bases from J; bases unmatched to any gene: 13. The CDR3 length is 15 residues. The DNA of the CDR3 is TGTGCCAGCAGACAACCCTGGGACAGGTGGGTCGAGCAGTACTTC. This translates into CASRQPWDRWVEQYF.

This chain uses TRBV6-1 with TRBJ1-3; D is possibly TRBD1 (5 bases). Trimming cost V 4 bases and J 0 bases, with 13 bases left between them. Germline V CDR1 and CDR2: MNHNS, SASEGT. This CDR3 comprises 16 residues. In nucleotides, the CDR3 is TGTGCCAGCAGTGGGGGACTGGGGAGCTCTGGAAACACCATATATTTT. Residues: CASSGGLGSSGNTIYF.